This entry lists 25 T cell receptor beta chains sequenced from one sample in a study of blood T cells in healthy people across ages. Primers used in a second PCR of roughly 6 to 12 cycles were a sample-barcoded 5' primer and a J-beta primer mix. Each CDR3 protein gets one entry after TCRdb re-called the 5' RACE reads with MiXCR. This table holds around 1.1 million distinct CDR3 sequences, under 40% found once. Sequencing used blood. These receptors all come from a man between 18 and 35 years old in good health.

This clonotype was detected only a few times. The chain has TRBV3-1 and TRBJ2-2, with 8 bases matching TRBD1. V was pared by 1 base and J by 4 bases, with 2 bases of the junction left unmatched. The CDR3 is 15 residues long. In germline, CDR1 is LGHDT, CDR2 YNNKEL (reference sequence). The CDR3 nucleotides are TGTGCCAGCAGCCAAGTCGGACAGGGCACCGGGGAGCTGTTTTTT. Translation gives CASSQVGQGTGELFF.

V and J are TRBV28 and TRBJ2-4; 8 bases agree with TRBD1. Germline V lookup: CDR1 MDHEN, CDR2 SYDVKM. V gave up 8 bases and J gave up 4 bases; unmatched junction bases: 7. The CDR3 loop spans 14 amino acids. The CDR3: CASGGTGSKNIQYF. The CDR3 DNA is TGTGCCAGCGGAGGGACAGGTTCGAAAAACATTCAGTACTTC.

As to this clonotype: The junction departs from the called germline gene at one end, perhaps through a read error. This chain uses TRBV12-3 or TRBV12-4 with TRBJ1-2, with D unclear. The CDR3 is 14 residues long. The CDR3 region has the DNA TGTACCAGCAGTTTCCTCTTAGCTAACTATGGCTACACCTTC. Translation: CTSSFLLANYGYTF.

This rearrangement joins TRBV3-1 to TRBJ2-1; possible D gene TRBD2, 6 bases. V was shortened by 1 base and J by 4 bases, with 11 bases between the two germline ends. This CDR3 spans 15 amino acids. Germline V lookup: CDR1 LGHDT, CDR2 YNNKEL (reference sequence). CDR3 sequence (DNA): TGTGCCAGCAGCCAAGGAGACGGGGGATACAATGAGCAGTTCTTC. Protein product: CASSQGDGGYNEQFF.

The V call is TRBV12-3 or TRBV12-4, the J call TRBJ2-5; 7 bases fit TRBD1. Losses at the gene ends were 5 bases for V and 5 bases for J; bases not matched to a gene: 8. There are 14 residues in the CDR3. This chain's CDR3 is CASSPRQGVETQYF. The DNA for the CDR3 is TGTGCCAGCAGTCCAAGACAGGGAGTGGAGACCCAGTACTTC.

The CDR3 DNA sequence: TGCGCCAGCAGCTCCGGACTAGCGGGATACACAGATACGCAGTATTTT. Amino acids: CASSSGLAGYTDTQYF. The chain combines TRBV5-1 with TRBJ2-3, with TRBD2 matching over 12 bases. CDR1 is SGHRS and CDR2 is YFSETQ in the germline V gene. The CDR3 runs to 16 residues. V gave up 3 bases and J gave up 2 bases; unmatched junction bases: 4.

The gene calls are TRBV20-1 and TRBJ1-1, with 7 bases lining up with TRBD1. Germline CDR1 is DFQATT and CDR2 is SNEGSKA (reference sequence). The V and J ends lost 4 bases and 7 bases, in that order; junction bases with no gene match: 12. The CDR3 is 14 residues long. This CDR3 reads CSANNIAGGSEAFF. The CDR3 region has the DNA TGCAGTGCTAATAATATTGCAGGGGGAAGTGAAGCTTTCTTT.

The V call is TRBV20-1, the J call TRBJ2-3; D is unclear. The germline CDR1 and CDR2 sequences are DFQATT and SNEGSKA (reference sequence). V dropped 1 base and J dropped 4 bases, with 15 bases sitting between them. The CDR3 sequence is 15 residues long. CDR3 amino acids: CSARARAYPPDTQYF. The CDR3 DNA sequence: TGCAGTGCTAGAGCCCGGGCCTACCCCCCAGATACGCAGTATTTT.

The V gene is TRBV2, the J gene TRBJ2-7, with 9 bases lining up with TRBD1. Germline V lookup: CDR1 SNHLY, CDR2 FYNNEI. The CDR3 totals 15 residues. Trimming cost V 6 bases and J 2 bases; bases outside gene matches: 8. The CDR3, as DNA: TGTGCCAGCAGGCGGGACAGGGCAAACCCCTACGAGCAGTACTTC. Translated, it gives CASRRDRANPYEQYF.

Comment on this clonotype: Sequence at one end of the junction differs from germline and may be a read error. The V gene is TRBV20-1, the J gene TRBJ1-1; D is ambiguous. CDR3 length equals 13 residues. CDR1 is DFQATT, CDR2 SNEGSKA, per germline (reference sequence). In DNA form, the CDR3 reads TGCAGTGCCCCCGGGCAGCCGAACGCTGAAGCTTTCTTT. Encoded protein: CSAPGQPNAEAFF.

This clonotype was counted a few times. The rearrangement joins TRBV9 to TRBJ1-2, with D maybe TRBD1 (6 bases). V was clipped by 3 bases and J by 9 bases, with 12 bases between them. Germline V CDR1 and CDR2: SGDLS, YYNGEE. The CDR3 covers 12 residues. The DNA for the CDR3 is TGTGCCAGCAGCGCATACAGGGATCGCTACACCTTC. This gives the protein CASSAYRDRYTF.

This sequence joins TRBV11-2 and TRBJ2-3; 7 bases map to TRBD1. J gave up 2 bases and V 0 bases, and 8 bases lay outside the gene matches. There are 17 residues in the CDR3. Germline V lookup: CDR1 SGHAT, CDR2 FQNNGV. The CDR3 DNA reads as TGTGCCAGCAGCTTAGATAGGGGACAGTCAGACACAGATACGCAGTATTTT. Translating gives CASSLDRGQSDTDTQYF.

This clonotype appeared once. J is TRBJ2-1 and V is TRBV7-2; the D gene is possibly TRBD2 (5 bases). CDR3 length equals 14 residues. The V end lost 5 bases, the J end lost 5 bases, and 13 bases lay between the germline ends. CDR1 is SGHTA, CDR2 FQGNSA, per germline. The CDR3 sequence is CASSGPTGNNEQFF. CDR3 in DNA: TGTGCCAGCAGCGGGCCAACGGGGAACAATGAGCAGTTCTTC.

The sample holds one count of this clonotype. This may come from a read error, since a much larger clone is one base off. The chain has TRBV2 and TRBJ1-1; no reliable D call. The germline gives CDR1 SNHLY, CDR2 FYNNEI. CDR3 length: 14 residues. CDR3 nucleotide sequence: TGTGCCAGCAGTGAAAGTAGGTGGAACACTGAAGTTTTCTTT. Residues: CASSESRWNTEVFF.

This rearrangement joins TRBV7-2 to TRBJ1-6; the D gene is possibly TRBD1 (5 bases). V was trimmed by 5 bases and J by 10 bases, leaving 15 bases between them. CDR3 length equals 14 residues. CDR1 and CDR2 from the germline V gene are SGHTA and FQGNSA. CDR3 sequence (DNA): TGTGCCAGCAGCCCCGCTTTCGGGGGATCACCCCTCCACTTT. This translates into CASSPAFGGSPLHF. Complete variable domain (other parts from reference TRBV7-2 and TRBJ1-6): GAGVSQSPSNKVTEKGKDVELRCDPISGHTALYWYRQSLGQGLEFLIYFQGNSAPDKSGLPSDRFSAERTGGSVSTLTIQRTQQEDSAVYLCASSPAFGGSPLHFGNGTRLTVT.

The CDR3 protein is CASSHTRSGAFF. CDR3 nucleotides: TGTGCCAGCAGCCACACTCGCTCGGGAGCTTTCTTT. The chain couples TRBV3-1 to TRBJ1-1, with D hard to call. Per germline, CDR1 LGHDT and CDR2 YNNKEL (reference sequence). The V end was cut by 3 bases, the J end by 10 bases, with 12 bases between. The CDR3 runs 12 residues.

This clonotype was seen more than once but under ten times. The chain is built from TRBV4-2 and TRBJ1-5, with D uncertain. The CDR3 sequence is 16 residues long. Germline CDR1 reads LGHNA; CDR2 reads YNFKEQ. The V and J ends lost 0 bases and 3 bases respectively, with 12 bases between them. The CDR3 protein is CASSQDGQNLNQPQHF. Written as DNA, the CDR3 is TGTGCCAGCAGCCAAGATGGGCAGAACCTCAATCAGCCCCAGCATTTT.

V gene TRBV27 combines with J gene TRBJ2-1, with 8 bases matching TRBD1. Unmatched junction bases numbered 15, after V lost 3 bases and J lost 8 bases. CDR3 length: 17 amino acids. Germline V gives CDR1 MNHEY, CDR2 SMNVEV (reference sequence). The DNA of the CDR3 is TGTGCCAGCAGTTTCCCTCCGACAGGGGCTGGAGATGATGAGCAGTTCTTC. Translating gives CASSFPPTGAGDDEQFF.

The table lists this clonotype with a few counts. This chain joins TRBV7-8 and TRBJ1-4; the D gene is possibly TRBD1 (5 bases). The CDR3 runs to 16 residues. Germline V gene data show CDR1 as SGHVS and CDR2 as FQNEAQ. With 0 bases removed from V and 1 base from J, the gap between germline ends came to 9 bases. The CDR3 DNA follows: TGTGCCAGCAGCTTAGCTGTGGGGGTAACTAATGAAAAACTGTTTTTT. As protein: CASSLAVGVTNEKLFF.

This clonotype was detected only a few times. The rearrangement joins TRBV20-1 to TRBJ2-1; 11 nucleotides line up with TRBD1. This CDR3 contains 17 residues. Trimming at V came to 1 base and at J to 6 bases, leaving 11 bases not matched to a gene. Germline CDR1 and CDR2: DFQATT and SNEGSKA (reference sequence). For the CDR3, the DNA is TGCAGTGCTAGAGGCCAACTCCGGGACAGGGGGAGCAATGAGCAGTTCTTC. It yields the protein CSARGQLRDRGSNEQFF.

The chain couples TRBV5-1 to TRBJ2-1, with 11 bases identical to TRBD2. The CDR3 length is 16 residues. The ends lost 7 bases at V and 6 bases at J; junction bases unmatched: 12. CDR1 SGHRS and CDR2 YFSETQ come from the germline V gene. CDR3 sequence (DNA): TGCGCCAGCGCGCCCCAGTCTAGCGGGGGGCTCAATGAGCAGTTCTTC. Amino acids: CASAPQSSGGLNEQFF.

The chain couples TRBV30 to TRBJ2-3; 7 positions match TRBD1. The V segment lost 3 bases and the J segment 2 bases; nucleotides outside the gene matches: 5. Germline CDR1 reads GTSNPN; CDR2 reads SVGIG (reference sequence). The CDR3 extends over 14 amino acids. CDR3 amino acids: CAWRPDRDTDTQYF. In DNA, the CDR3 is TGTGCCTGGAGACCAGACAGGGACACAGATACGCAGTATTTT. Looking up the rest from reference TRBV30 and TRBJ2-3 gives the full variable domain: SQTIHQWPATLVQPVGSPLSLECTVEGTSNPNLYWYRQAAGRGLQLLFYSVGIGQISSEVPQNLSASRPQDRQFILSSKKLLLSDSGFYLCAWRPDRDTDTQYFGPGTRLTVL.

The chain links TRBV13 to TRBJ2-2; D is perhaps TRBD1 (5 bases). CDR3 length: 15 residues. CDR1 PRHDT and CDR2 FYEKMQ come from the germline V gene (reference sequence). V lost 1 base to trimming and J lost 4 bases, with 10 bases between them. The CDR3 loop is CASSLEGPATGELFF. DNA for the CDR3: TGTGCCAGCAGCTTAGAGGGGCCGGCCACCGGGGAGCTGTTTTTT.

This clonotype is classed as medium-sized. This sequence joins TRBV4-2 and TRBJ2-1; tentative D call: TRBD2 (6 bases). Per the germline V gene, CDR1 is LGHNA and CDR2 is YNFKEQ. The CDR3 is 16 residues long. Deletions cut 0 bases from V and 2 bases from J, with 11 bases between. In nucleotides, the CDR3 is TGTGCCAGCAGCCAAGATCGCGGCGGGGCCTACAATGAGCAGTTCTTC. It yields the protein CASSQDRGGAYNEQFF.

This clonotype was counted between two and nine times. The chain links TRBV4-2 to TRBJ2-1; weak D call: TRBD2 (5 bases). Germline lookup yields CDR1 LGHNA and CDR2 YNFKEQ. Trimming left V 2 bases short and J 6 bases short, with 11 bases between. This CDR3 has 14 amino acids. CDR3 in amino acids: CASSQWGVGNEQFF. CDR3 DNA sequence: TGTGCCAGCAGCCAATGGGGAGTCGGCAATGAGCAGTTCTTC.